This note documents a single T cell receptor (beta chain) sequence. The data were obtained in a study of blood T cell repertoires in COVID-19. Assay: immunoSEQ multiplex PCR; the TCRdb copy retains only in-frame clones and omits some. The sample shows over 110,000 clones, approximately 80% of them seen only once. The CDR3 has 13 residues. Germline V lookup: CDR1 ENHRY, CDR2 SYGVKD. V lost 8 bases to trimming and J lost 5 bases, with 13 bases between them. This sequence originates from a man aged 45-65 years in a cohort exposed to, infected with or recovered from COVID-19 (not recorded which). Sequencing was performed on PBMCs or T cells enriched from blood (not recorded which). The chain employs TRBV10-3 and TRBJ1-5; a possible D gene is TRBD1 (5 bases). CDR3 bases: TGTGCCATCGGGGCGGCCATGGATCAGCCCCAGCATTTT. Its translation is CAIGAAMDQPQHF.